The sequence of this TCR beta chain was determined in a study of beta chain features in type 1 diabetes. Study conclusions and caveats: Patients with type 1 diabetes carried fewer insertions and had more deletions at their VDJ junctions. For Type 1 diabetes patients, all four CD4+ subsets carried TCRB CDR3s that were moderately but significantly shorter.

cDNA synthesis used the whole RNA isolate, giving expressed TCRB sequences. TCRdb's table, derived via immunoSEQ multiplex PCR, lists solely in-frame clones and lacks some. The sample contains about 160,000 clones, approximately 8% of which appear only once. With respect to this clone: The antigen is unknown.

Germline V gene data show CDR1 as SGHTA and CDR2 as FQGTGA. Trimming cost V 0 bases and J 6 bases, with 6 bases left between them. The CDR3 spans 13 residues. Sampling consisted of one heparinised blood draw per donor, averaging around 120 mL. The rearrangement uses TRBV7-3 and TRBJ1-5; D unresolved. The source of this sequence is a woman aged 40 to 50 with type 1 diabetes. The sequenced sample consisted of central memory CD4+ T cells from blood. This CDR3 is CASSLTRGQPQHF. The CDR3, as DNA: TGTGCCAGCAGCTTAACGCGGGGTCAGCCCCAGCATTTT.